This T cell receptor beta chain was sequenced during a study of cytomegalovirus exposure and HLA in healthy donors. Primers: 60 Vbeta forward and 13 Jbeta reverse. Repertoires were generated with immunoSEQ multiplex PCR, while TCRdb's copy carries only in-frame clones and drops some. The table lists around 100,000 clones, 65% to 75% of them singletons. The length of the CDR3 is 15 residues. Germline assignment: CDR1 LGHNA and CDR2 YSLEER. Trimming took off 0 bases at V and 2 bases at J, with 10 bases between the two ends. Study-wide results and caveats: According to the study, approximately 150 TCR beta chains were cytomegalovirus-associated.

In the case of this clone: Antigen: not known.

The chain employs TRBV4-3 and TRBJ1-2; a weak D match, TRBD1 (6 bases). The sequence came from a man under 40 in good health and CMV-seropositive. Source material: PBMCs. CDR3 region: CASSQEVGGNYGYTF. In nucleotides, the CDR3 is TGCGCCAGCAGCCAAGAAGTAGGGGGAAACTATGGCTACACCTTC.